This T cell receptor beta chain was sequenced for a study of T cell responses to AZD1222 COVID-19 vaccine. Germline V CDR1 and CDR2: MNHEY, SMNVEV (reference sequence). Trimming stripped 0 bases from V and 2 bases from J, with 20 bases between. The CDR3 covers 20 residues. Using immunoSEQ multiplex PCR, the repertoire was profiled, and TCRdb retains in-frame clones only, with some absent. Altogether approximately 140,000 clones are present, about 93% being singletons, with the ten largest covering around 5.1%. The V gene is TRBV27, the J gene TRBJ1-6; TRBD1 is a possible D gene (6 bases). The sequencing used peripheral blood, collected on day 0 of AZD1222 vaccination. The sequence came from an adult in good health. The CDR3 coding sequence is TGTGCCAGCAGTTTATCAGGGGGTCTAGGCTATAGCGCCTATAATTCACCCCTCCACTTT. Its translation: CASSLSGGLGYSAYNSPLHF.